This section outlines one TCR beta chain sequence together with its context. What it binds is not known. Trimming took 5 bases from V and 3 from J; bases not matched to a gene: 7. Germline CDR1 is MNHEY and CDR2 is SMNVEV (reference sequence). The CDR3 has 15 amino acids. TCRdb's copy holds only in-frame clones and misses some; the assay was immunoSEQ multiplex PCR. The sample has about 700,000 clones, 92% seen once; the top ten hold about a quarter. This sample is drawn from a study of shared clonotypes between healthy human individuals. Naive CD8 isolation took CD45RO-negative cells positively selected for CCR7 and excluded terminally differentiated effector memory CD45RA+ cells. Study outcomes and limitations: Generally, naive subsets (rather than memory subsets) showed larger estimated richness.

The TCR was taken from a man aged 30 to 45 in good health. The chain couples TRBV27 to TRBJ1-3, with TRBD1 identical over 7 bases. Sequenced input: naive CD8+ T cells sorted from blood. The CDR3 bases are TGTGCCAGCAGTGCAACAGGGGCTGGTGGAAACACCATATATTTT. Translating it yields CASSATGAGGNTIYF.